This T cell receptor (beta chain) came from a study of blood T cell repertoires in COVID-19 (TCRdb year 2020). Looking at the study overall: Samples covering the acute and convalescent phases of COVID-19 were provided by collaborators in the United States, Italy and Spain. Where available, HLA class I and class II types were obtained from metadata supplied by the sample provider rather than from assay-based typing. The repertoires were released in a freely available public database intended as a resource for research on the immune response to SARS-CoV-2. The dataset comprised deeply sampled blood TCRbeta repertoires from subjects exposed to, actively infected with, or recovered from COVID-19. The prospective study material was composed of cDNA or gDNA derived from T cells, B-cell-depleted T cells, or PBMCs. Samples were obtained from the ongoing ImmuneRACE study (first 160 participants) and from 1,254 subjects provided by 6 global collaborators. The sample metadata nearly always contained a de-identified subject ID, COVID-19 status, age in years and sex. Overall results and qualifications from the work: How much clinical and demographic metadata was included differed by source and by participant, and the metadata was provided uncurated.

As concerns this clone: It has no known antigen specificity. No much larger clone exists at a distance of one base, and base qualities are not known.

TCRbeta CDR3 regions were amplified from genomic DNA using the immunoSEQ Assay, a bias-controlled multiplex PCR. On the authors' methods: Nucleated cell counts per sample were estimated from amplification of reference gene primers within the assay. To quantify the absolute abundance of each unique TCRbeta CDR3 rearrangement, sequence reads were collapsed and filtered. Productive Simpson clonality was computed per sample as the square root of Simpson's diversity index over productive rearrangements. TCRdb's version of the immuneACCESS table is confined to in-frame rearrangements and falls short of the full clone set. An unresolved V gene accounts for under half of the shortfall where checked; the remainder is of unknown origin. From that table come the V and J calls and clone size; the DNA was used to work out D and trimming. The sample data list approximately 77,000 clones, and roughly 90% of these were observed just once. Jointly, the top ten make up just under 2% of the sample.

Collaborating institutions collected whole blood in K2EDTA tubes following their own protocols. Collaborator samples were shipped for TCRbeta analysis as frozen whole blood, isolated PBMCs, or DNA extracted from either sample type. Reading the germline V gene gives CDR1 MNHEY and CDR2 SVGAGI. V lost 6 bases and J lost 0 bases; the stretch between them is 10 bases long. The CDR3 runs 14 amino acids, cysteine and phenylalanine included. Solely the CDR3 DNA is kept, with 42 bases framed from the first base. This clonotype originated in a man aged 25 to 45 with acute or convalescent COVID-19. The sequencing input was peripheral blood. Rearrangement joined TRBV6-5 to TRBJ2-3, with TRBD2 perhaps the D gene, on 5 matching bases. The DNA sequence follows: TGTGCCAGCAGGCAACTAGGAAGCACAGATACGCAGTATTTT. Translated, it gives CASRQLGSTDTQYF.